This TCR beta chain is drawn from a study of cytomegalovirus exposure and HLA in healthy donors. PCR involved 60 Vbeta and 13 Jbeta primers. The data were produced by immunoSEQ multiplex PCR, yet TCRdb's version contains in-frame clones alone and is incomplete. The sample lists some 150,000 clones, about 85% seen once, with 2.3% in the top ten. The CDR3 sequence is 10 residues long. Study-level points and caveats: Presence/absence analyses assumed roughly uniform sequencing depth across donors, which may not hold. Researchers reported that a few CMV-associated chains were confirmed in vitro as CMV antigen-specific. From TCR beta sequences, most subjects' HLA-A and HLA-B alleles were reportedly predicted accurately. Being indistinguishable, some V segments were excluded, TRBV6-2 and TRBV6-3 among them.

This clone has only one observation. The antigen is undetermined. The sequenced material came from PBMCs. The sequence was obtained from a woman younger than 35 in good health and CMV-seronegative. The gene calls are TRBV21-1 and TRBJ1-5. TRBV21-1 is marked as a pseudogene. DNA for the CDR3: TGTAGGAGAGAGAATCAGCCCCAGCATTTT. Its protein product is CRRENQPQHF.